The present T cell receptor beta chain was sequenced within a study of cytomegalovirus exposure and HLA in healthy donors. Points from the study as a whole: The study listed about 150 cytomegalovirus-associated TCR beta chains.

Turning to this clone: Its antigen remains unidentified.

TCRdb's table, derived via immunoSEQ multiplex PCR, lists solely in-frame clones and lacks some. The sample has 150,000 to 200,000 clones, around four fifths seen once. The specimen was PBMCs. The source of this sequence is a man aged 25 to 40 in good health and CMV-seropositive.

The CDR3 DNA sequence: TGCAGCGTTGAAGCGGGGGGGGGAAGCTTCACCTTC. The encoded protein is CSVEAGGGSFTF. J is TRBJ1-2 and V is TRBV29-1; D perhaps matches TRBD1 (5 bases). V was shortened by 1 base and J by 13 bases, with 16 bases between the two germline ends. The CDR3 totals 12 residues. Germline V gene data show CDR1 as SQVTM and CDR2 as ANQGSEA.